This TCR beta chain emerged from a study of T cells in Graves' hyperthyroidism and ophthalmopathy. About the research overall: Before treatment of any kind, peripheral blood was taken at initial diagnosis.

Graves' hyperthyroidism was deemed stable absent ophthalmopathy progression within 18 months. Diagnoses used clinical symptoms, serum thyroxine and TRAb, thyroid ultrasound and orbital computed tomography. TCR beta CDR3 regions were amplified from RNA transcripts. The HTBI set primed first-round TCR CDR3 RT-PCR. TCRdb redid the calling of the multiplex PCR reads with MiXCR, one entry per CDR3 protein. The sample consists of some 550,000 distinct CDR3 sequences, under 25% of them appearing once. This clonotype was counted many times. The CDR3 extends over 14 amino acids. The germline V gene encodes CDR1 KGHDR and CDR2 SFDVKD. The germline V and J ends were trimmed by 2 bases and 4 bases, with 8 bases remaining between them.

The source material was blood. This clonotype was obtained from a man aged 18 to 35 with Graves' hyperthyroidism. This chain connects TRBV24-1 to TRBJ1-3; tentatively, D is TRBD1 (5 bases). The CDR3 sequence is CATSDSGIGNTIYF. The DNA of the CDR3 is TGTGCCACCAGTGATTCAGGGATCGGAAACACCATATATTTT.